The 10 T cell receptor beta chains given below trace back to one sample, sequenced in a study of blood T cell repertoires in COVID-19. The data were produced by immunoSEQ multiplex PCR, yet TCRdb's version contains in-frame clones alone and is incomplete. The repertoire holds some 300,000 clones, with almost 90% as singletons. The material sequenced was PBMCs or T cells enriched from blood (not recorded which). The receptor source for this set is a woman between 18 and 29 years old with acute COVID-19.

The chain joins TRBV5-1 to TRBJ2-7, with 8 bases lining up with TRBD2. J was trimmed by 3 bases and V by 4 bases; bases with no gene match: 9. Germline assignment: CDR1 SGHRS and CDR2 YFSETQ. This CDR3 contains 15 residues. The CDR3 DNA is TGCGCCAGCAGCCCGTCGACTAGCGAGGGCTACGAGCAGTACTTC. Protein: CASSPSTSEGYEQYF.

V usage is TRBV5-6 and J usage is TRBJ2-7; D might be TRBD1 (5 bases). Germline-derived CDR1 and CDR2 are SGHDT and YYEEEE. V was shortened by 4 bases and J by 2 bases, with 10 bases between the two germline ends. The CDR3 spans 13 residues. The CDR3 protein is CASSPTGTYEQYF. CDR3 nucleotide sequence: TGTGCCAGCAGCCCCACAGGAACCTACGAGCAGTACTTC.

The CDR3, as DNA: TGTGCCACCTTTCTCATAGCGGGAGGGCCGAAGGGGAGCGGGGAGCTGTTTTTT. This codes for CATFLIAGGPKGSGELFF. The rearrangement links TRBV24-1 to TRBJ2-2; 11 positions match TRBD2. The V and J ends lost 9 bases and 7 bases, in that order; junction bases with no gene match: 18. Germline CDR1 KGHDR, CDR2 SFDVKD. The CDR3 sequence is 18 residues long.

V usage is TRBV19 and J usage is TRBJ1-5, with D maybe TRBD1 (5 bases). V was clipped by 4 bases and J by 7 bases, with 17 bases between them. The CDR3 totals 15 residues. CDR1 is LNHDA and CDR2 is SQIVND in the germline V gene (reference sequence). The CDR3 bases are TGTGCCAGTAGTACCAGACCTCAGGGTATCCAGCCCCAGCATTTT. Encoded protein: CASSTRPQGIQPQHF.

The CDR3 region has the DNA TGTGCCAGCAGCCCCGGGACAGGGTCCTCCTACGAGCAGTACTTC. Translating gives CASSPGTGSSYEQYF. The chain uses TRBV11-2 and TRBJ2-7; 9 bases agree with TRBD1. Germline CDR1 SGHAT, CDR2 FQNNGV. The V and J ends lost 5 bases and 0 bases, in that order; junction bases with no gene match: 5. This CDR3 contains 15 residues.

The sample holds a few counts of this clone. The chain carries TRBV3-1 (or the pseudogene TRBV3-2) and TRBJ2-2; no clear D. The V and J ends lost 0 bases and 7 bases respectively, with 6 bases between them. Per germline, CDR1 LGHDT and CDR2 YNNKEL (reference sequence). The CDR3 has 13 residues. CDR3 sequence (DNA): TGTGCCAGCAGCCAAGATCTCGGCGGGGAGCTGTTTTTT. It translates to CASSQDLGGELFF.

CDR3 protein: CASSDRGPQETQYF. The CDR3 DNA follows: TGTGCCAGCAGTGACAGGGGGCCTCAAGAGACCCAGTACTTC. The chain recombines TRBV27 with TRBJ2-5; 10 nucleotides line up with TRBD1. The J segment lost 2 bases and the V segment lost 5 bases, leaving 2 bases of the junction unmatched. Germline CDR1 MNHEY, CDR2 SMNVEV (reference sequence). CDR3 length: 14 amino acids.

This sequence joins TRBV3-1 (or the pseudogene TRBV3-2) and TRBJ1-4, with TRBD1 matching 7 bases. The V and J ends lost 4 bases and 8 bases, in that order; junction bases with no gene match: 13. Per the germline V gene, CDR1 is LGHDT and CDR2 is YNNKEL (reference sequence). The CDR3 runs 16 residues. The CDR3 region has the DNA TGTGCCAGCAGCCTACACACGGCAGGGGGGCCGGAAAAACTGTTTTTT. It is translated as CASSLHTAGGPEKLFF.

The chain couples TRBV11-2 to TRBJ2-1; unclear D gene. CDR3 size: 13 residues. CDR1 and CDR2 from the germline V gene are SGHAT and FQNNGV. Trimming stripped 1 base from V and 8 bases from J, with 9 bases between. This chain's CDR3 is CASSLGPGDEQFF. CDR3 in DNA: TGTGCCAGCAGCTTAGGGCCAGGCGATGAGCAGTTCTTC.

The CDR3 sequence is CASSDSILRGSITEAFF. The DNA of the CDR3 is TGTGCCAGCAGTGACTCGATCCTGAGAGGGTCGATCACTGAAGCTTTCTTT. V usage is TRBV6-4 and J usage is TRBJ1-1; D is unclear. Looked up from germline, CDR1 is MRHNA and CDR2 is SNTAGT. The CDR3 contains 17 residues. V was pared by 0 bases and J by 4 bases, with 18 bases between.